These 4 T cell receptor beta chains originate from one sample sequenced in a study of cytotoxic CD8 clonotypes in ibrutinib-treated CLL (dated by TCRdb to about 2021). Library creation used the immunoSEQ multiplex PCR assay. Not all clones reach the TCRdb copy of this immuneACCESS table, which keeps in-frame sequences only. Checked studies attribute under half of the gap to unresolved V genes and leave the rest unexplained. Here the sample has approximately 200,000 clones; over 60% occur a single time. The ten largest clones capture roughly an eighth of the sample. What this sample's time point label stands for: approximately 2 years on ibrutinib. The sequencing used PBMCs, collected after 24 months of ibrutinib treatment. Receptors were obtained from a human donor with chronic lymphocytic leukemia.

The chain combines TRBV10-3 with TRBJ2-7, with 10 bases matching TRBD1. The CDR3 runs to 15 residues. Germline-derived CDR1 and CDR2 are ENHRY and SYGVKD. With 3 bases clipped from V and 6 bases from J, the junction kept 8 bases outside the gene matches. In DNA form, the CDR3 reads TGTGCCATCAGTGACGCCGGGACAGGGGAGTTCGAGCAGTACTTC. It specifies CAISDAGTGEFEQYF.

The chain recombines TRBV5-1 with TRBJ2-7, with TRBD2 matching over 11 bases. This CDR3 has 18 amino acids. CDR1 and CDR2 from the germline V gene are SGHRS and YFSETQ. With 3 bases clipped from V and 0 bases from J, the junction kept 11 bases outside the gene matches. In DNA, the CDR3 is TGCGCCAGCAGCTCAAGACCAGGGACTAGCGGAGGCTCCTACGAGCAGTACTTC. Its protein is CASSSRPGTSGGSYEQYF. Supplemented by reference TRBV5-1 and TRBJ2-7, the full variable domain reads KAGVTQTPRYLIKTRGQQVTLSCSPISGHRSVSWYQQTPGQGLQFLFEYFSETQRNKGNFPGRFSGRQFSNSRSEMNVSTLELGDSALYLCASSSRPGTSGGSYEQYFGPGTRLTVT.

The V and J genes are TRBV5-4 and TRBJ2-5; TRBD1 matches 9 bases. The V gene's germline CDR1 is SGHNT and CDR2 YYREEE (reference sequence). J gave up 5 bases and V 4 bases, and 9 bases lay outside the gene matches. This CDR3 spans 15 amino acids. The CDR3 DNA is TGTGCCAGCAGCCCCCCACAGGGGGCGAAGGAGACCCAGTACTTC. Its translation: CASSPPQGAKETQYF. The complete variable domain, with remaining parts taken from reference TRBV5-4 and TRBJ2-5, reads ETGVTQSPTHLIKTRGQQVTLRCSSQSGHNTVSWYQQALGQGPQFIFQYYREEENGRGNFPPRFSGLQFPNYSSELNVNALELDDSALYLCASSPPQGAKETQYFGPGTRLLVL.

The V and J genes are TRBV19 and TRBJ1-2; D not resolved. The CDR3 is made up of 11 amino acids. The V gene's germline CDR1 is LNHDA and CDR2 SQIVND (reference sequence). Trimming cost V 10 bases and J 4 bases, with 10 bases left between them. CDR3 loop: CATSGSYGYTF. The CDR3 nucleotides are TGTGCCACATCGGGCAGCTATGGCTACACCTTC.